This T cell receptor (beta chain) was documented in a study of T cells in Graves' hyperthyroidism and ophthalmopathy. Across the whole study: Peripheral blood samples were taken at initial diagnosis, prior to any treatment.

Amplified TCR beta CDR3 regions derived from RNA transcripts. A first-round RT-PCR of the TCR CDR3 used the HTBI primer set. One entry per CDR3 protein, called by TCRdb with MiXCR from the multiplex PCR reads. The sample holds around 420,000 distinct CDR3 sequences, around 16% seen once. Ten or more counts support this clonotype. Its specificity is not known. The CDR3 length is 18 residues. Germline loops: CDR1 LGHDT, CDR2 YNNKEL (reference sequence). V gave up 1 base and J gave up 1 base; unmatched junction bases: 7. General observations from the study: In the blood, most expanded thyroid clonotypes above 0.001 appeared as well.

If no ophthalmopathy progression occurred within 18 months, Graves' hyperthyroidism was stable. Patients were excluded because of uncontrolled infection, other autoimmune disease, pregnancy or lactation. The chain recombines TRBV3-1 with TRBJ2-3; 11 nucleotides match TRBD2. Sequencing was performed on blood. This clonotype was sampled from a woman between 18 and 30 years old with Graves' hyperthyroidism. CDR3: CASSQGVELAGGTDTQYF. The CDR3 DNA sequence: TGTGCCAGCAGCCAAGGGGTGGAACTAGCGGGGGGCACAGATACGCAGTATTTT.